The sample holds many counts of the clone carrying this TCR beta chain. No antigen is known for it. Quantitative 5'-RACE with molecular barcodes generated TCR beta libraries. TCRdb reanalysed the 5' RACE reads using MiXCR and keeps one entry per CDR3 protein. The repertoire holds a few hundred thousand distinct CDR3 sequences, with more than 9.5% as singletons. Germline V gene sequence: CDR1 SGHAT, CDR2 FQNNGV. This CDR3 spans 14 amino acids. V was cut by 5 bases and J by 1 base, with 8 bases left in between. The data derive from a study of CD8 T cells in ankylosing spondylitis. Findings and caveats of the study: Typical of ankylosing spondylitis blood, it appeared, was a TCR beta motif of under 10 highly homologous variants. In ankylosing spondylitis patients, matched synovial fluid reportedly showed significant enrichment of disease-linked clones. Both synovial fluid and blood in reactive arthritis had previously been reported to carry some motif variants.

Input material: blood, either unsorted or a sorted T cell fraction (not recorded which). This chain connects TRBV11-2 to TRBJ2-2; D uncertain. The origin of this receptor is a male donor with ankylosing spondylitis. This CDR3 reads CASSRSGNTGELFF. The CDR3 DNA is TGTGCCAGCAGCCGATCCGGGAACACCGGGGAGCTGTTTTTT.